The 17 T cell receptor beta chains presented below share a single source sample, sequenced in a study of T cell clonotyping in hematopoietic cell transplantation. Time point noted: recipient sample about 28 days before transplant, after cytoreduction. TCRdb's table, derived via immunoSEQ multiplex PCR, lists solely in-frame clones and lacks some. The profile shows 5,500 to 7,500 clones, 65% to 85% of them singletons. Sequenced here: peripheral blood mononuclear cells, sampled before stem cell transplant. These TCRs come from a woman aged 50 to 65 with acute myeloid leukemia. Some clones in this sample may be carry-over from other donors' samples.

The sample holds one count of this clone. CDR3 sequence: CASSFRQGRNQPQHF. CDR3 sequence (DNA): TGTGCCAGCAGCTTCCGACAGGGGAGAAATCAGCCCCAGCATTTT. This chain connects TRBV5-5 to TRBJ1-5; TRBD1 agrees at 8 bases. V lost 2 bases and J lost 4; bases outside the gene matches: 5. This CDR3 is 15 amino acids long. Germline V gene sequence: CDR1 SGHKS, CDR2 YYEKEE (reference sequence).

This clone was recorded once. The chain joins TRBV27 to TRBJ2-1; possible D gene TRBD2, 6 bases. This CDR3 is 16 amino acids long. The germline V gene has CDR1 MNHEY and CDR2 SMNVEV (reference sequence). V lost 1 base to trimming and J lost 3 bases, with 13 bases between them. CDR3 region: CASSLWGDGGYNEQFF. In DNA, the CDR3 is TGTGCCAGCAGTTTATGGGGGGACGGCGGCTACAATGAGCAGTTCTTC.

This clone showed up just a few times. The chain combines TRBV7-9 with TRBJ2-7; the D gene is possibly TRBD1 (6 bases). From germline, CDR1 is SEHNR and CDR2 FQNEAQ (reference sequence). This CDR3 is built from 16 residues. Trimming stripped 3 bases from V and 7 bases from J, with 22 bases between. CDR3 in amino acids: CASSFLSGGAGTEQYF. The CDR3 coding sequence is TGTGCCAGCAGCTTTTTATCTGGGGGCGCCGGAACAGAGCAGTACTTC. Using reference TRBV7-9 and TRBJ2-7 for the parts outside the CDR3, the full variable domain is DTGVSQNPRHKITKRGQNVTFRCDPISEHNRLYWYRQTLGQGPEFLTYFQNEAQLEKSRLLSDRFSAERPKGSFSTLEIQRTEQGDSAMYLCASSFLSGGAGTEQYFGPGTRLTVT.

V gene TRBV5-4 combines with J gene TRBJ2-1; D is unresolved. Looked up from germline, CDR1 is SGHNT and CDR2 is YYREEE (reference sequence). The V end lost 3 bases, the J end lost 8 bases, and 9 bases lay between the germline ends. CDR3 size: 12 residues. This CDR3 is CASSSGFDEQFF. The CDR3 DNA reads TGTGCCAGCAGCTCTGGGTTCGATGAGCAGTTCTTC.

CDR3 DNA sequence: TGTGCCAGCAGTGATCTAAGGAGAAACTATGGCTACACCTTC. Its translation: CASSDLRRNYGYTF. V is TRBV25-1 and J is TRBJ1-2; D not resolved. The CDR3 is 14 amino acids. CDR1 is MGHDK and CDR2 is SYGVNS in the germline V gene. Trimming took 3 bases from V and 2 from J, leaving 10 bases between them.

This rearrangement joins TRBV19 to TRBJ1-1; a possible D gene is TRBD1 (5 bases). The CDR3 extends over 14 amino acids. The germline V gene encodes CDR1 LNHDA and CDR2 SQIVND (reference sequence). V was cut by 5 bases and J by 2 bases, with 12 bases left in between. DNA of the CDR3: TGTGCCAGTAGTGCCAGGGTGGATAACACTGAAGCTTTCTTT. It translates to CASSARVDNTEAFF.

The rearrangement links TRBV6-1 to TRBJ2-5, with 8 bases that match TRBD1. Trimming at V came to 10 bases and at J to 7 bases, leaving 17 bases not matched to a gene. The CDR3 has 15 residues. Germline CDR1 MNHNS, CDR2 SASEGT. In DNA, the CDR3 is TGTGCCACCTCTCCCGCAGGACAGGGACCTAGGACCCAGTACTTC. It translates to CATSPAGQGPRTQYF.

This chain links TRBV11-1 with TRBJ2-1; 12 positions match TRBD2. Germline CDR1 and CDR2: SGHAT and FQDESV (reference sequence). Trimming at V came to 8 bases and at J to 5 bases, leaving 4 bases not matched to a gene. The length of the CDR3 is 14 residues. The CDR3 DNA follows: TGTGCCAGCCGACTAGCGGGGGAACACAATGAGCAGTTCTTC. Encoded protein: CASRLAGEHNEQFF.

A word on this clone: A read error may produce the germline difference seen at one junction end. The chain couples TRBV7-7 to TRBJ2-1; no definite D call. There are 13 residues in the CDR3. CDR1 and CDR2 from the germline V gene are SSHAT and FNYEAQ (reference sequence). The CDR3 protein is CASSLGQYNEQFF. For the CDR3, the DNA is TGTGCTAGCAGCTTAGGCCAATACAATGAGCAGTTCTTC.

This clone came up a few times. This sequence joins TRBV27 and TRBJ1-5, with D possibly matching TRBD1 (6 bases). This CDR3 contains 15 residues. Trimming removed 2 bases from V and 5 bases from J, with 13 bases in between. CDR1 and CDR2 from the germline V gene are MNHEY and SMNVEV (reference sequence). This CDR3 reads CASSLVPTGYQPQHF. The DNA of the CDR3 is TGTGCCAGCAGTTTAGTGCCCACAGGGTATCAGCCCCAGCATTTT.

This clone has only a few counts. Here the CDR3 reads CASSLKEYGYTF. For the CDR3, the DNA is TGTGCCAGCAGCTTGAAGGAGTATGGCTACACCTTC. The chain employs TRBV7-9 and TRBJ1-2, with D unclear. Germline V lookup: CDR1 SEHNR, CDR2 FQNEAQ (reference sequence). The V end was cut by 3 bases, the J end by 5 bases, with 7 bases between. This CDR3 contains 12 residues. The complete variable domain, with remaining parts taken from reference TRBV7-9 and TRBJ1-2, reads DTGVSQNPRHKITKRGQNVTFRCDPISEHNRLYWYRQTLGQGPEFLTYFQNEAQLEKSRLLSDRFSAERPKGSFSTLEIQRTEQGDSAMYLCASSLKEYGYTFGSGTRLTVV.

This chain connects TRBV6-5 to TRBJ2-7; D call uncertain. CDR1 is MNHEY, CDR2 SVGAGI, per germline. This CDR3 has 12 residues. The ends were cut back, 3 bases at V and 6 bases at J, with 9 bases in the middle. The DNA for the CDR3 is TGTGCCAGCAGTTATGGCGGCGGCGAGCAGTACTTC. Its protein is CASSYGGGEQYF.

The V gene is TRBV5-6, the J gene TRBJ2-5; D remains ambiguous. Germline lookup yields CDR1 SGHDT and CDR2 YYEEEE. The CDR3 spans 13 residues. V was shortened by 7 bases and J by 0 bases, with 10 bases between the two germline ends. This CDR3 is CASAPEDQETQYF. CDR3 coding DNA: TGTGCCAGCGCCCCCGAGGACCAAGAGACCCAGTACTTC.

This sequence joins TRBV27 and TRBJ2-1; TRBD2 aligns across 10 bases. CDR3 length: 14 amino acids. J gave up 7 bases and V 10 bases, and 10 bases lay outside the gene matches. CDR1 is MNHEY, CDR2 SMNVEV, per germline (reference sequence). This CDR3 is CAIRAGGVNNEQFF. The CDR3 DNA reads as TGTGCCATCCGAGCGGGGGGGGTGAATAATGAGCAGTTCTTC.

This clone is a singleton in its sample. The chain uses TRBV5-6 and TRBJ1-5; weak D call: TRBD1 (5 bases). Per the germline V gene, CDR1 is SGHDT and CDR2 is YYEEEE. The CDR3 is 13 residues long. Trimming shortened V by 3 bases and J by 4 bases, and 8 bases separated the two germline ends. The CDR3 nucleotides are TGTGCCAGCAGCTCGGGACCGAATCAGCCCCAGCATTTT. Translated, it gives CASSSGPNQPQHF.

This chain links TRBV7-2 with TRBJ1-2; a weak D match, TRBD1 (6 bases). V lost 4 bases to trimming and J lost 6 bases, with 18 bases between them. This CDR3 contains 15 residues. In germline, CDR1 is SGHTA, CDR2 FQGNSA. In nucleotides, the CDR3 is TGTGCCAGCAGCTGGACGGGGGCTCTGGTAGATGGCTACACCTTC. It specifies CASSWTGALVDGYTF.

The V gene is TRBV19, the J gene TRBJ2-1; TRBD2 matches at 7 bases. Germline V gene sequence: CDR1 LNHDA, CDR2 SQIVND (reference sequence). The CDR3 contains 13 residues. The trim removed 4 bases at V and 15 bases at J, leaving 12 bases unmatched. The CDR3 bases are TGTGCCAGTAGTAGAACTAGCGTTTCCCTCCCGTTCTTC. It is translated as CASSRTSVSLPFF.